The 17 T cell receptor beta chains in this list originate from one sample, sequenced in a study of T cell responses to AZD1222 COVID-19 vaccine. Data came from immunoSEQ multiplex PCR; TCRdb stores just in-frame clones and leaves some out. Counted here are approximately 130,000 clones, roughly 84% occurring once; the ten biggest clones make up about 26%. This specimen was peripheral blood, taken 28 days after the second AZD1222 dose. The receptors come from an adult who received the AZD1222 COVID-19 vaccine.

This sequence joins TRBV24-1 and TRBJ1-6; D is uncertain. V lost 5 bases to trimming and J lost 5 bases, with 9 bases between them. This CDR3 has 14 residues. Germline V gene data show CDR1 as KGHDR and CDR2 as SFDVKD. The CDR3 nucleotides read TGTGCCACCAGTGCCGGACTGAATAATTCACCCCTCCACTTT. The encoded protein is CATSAGLNNSPLHF.

This clone was picked up a small number of times. In nucleotides, the CDR3 is TGCGCCAGCAGCTCAGGACAGGGCCCCTACGAGCAGTACTTC. Translating it yields CASSSGQGPYEQYF. The rearrangement joins TRBV5-1 to TRBJ2-7; the match to TRBD1 covers 8 bases. Germline V gives CDR1 SGHRS, CDR2 YFSETQ. There are 14 residues in the CDR3. Trimming took 3 bases from V and 2 from J; bases not matched to a gene: 4.

The genes are TRBV5-1 and TRBJ2-1; the D gene is possibly TRBD2 (5 bases). CDR1 and CDR2 from the germline V gene are SGHRS and YFSETQ. The CDR3 is 16 amino acids. V lost 0 bases, J lost 7 bases, and 17 bases lay in between. CDR3 in DNA: TGCGCCAGCAGCTTGGTACCGGGGTACAGCGTTAATGAGCAGTTCTTC. Translated, it gives CASSLVPGYSVNEQFF.

The rearrangement links TRBV7-8 to TRBJ2-7; 7 bases are shared with TRBD1. The CDR3 has 14 amino acids. Losses at the gene ends were 4 bases for V and 2 bases for J; bases not matched to a gene: 5. Looked up from germline, CDR1 is SGHVS and CDR2 is FQNEAQ. CDR3 DNA sequence: TGTGCCAGCAGCTACCGGACAGGTCCCTACGAGCAGTACTTC. Amino acid sequence: CASSYRTGPYEQYF.

V is TRBV19 and J is TRBJ2-7, with D unclear. The CDR3 totals 14 residues. Trimming pared 5 bases from V and 2 bases from J, leaving 13 bases between. Per germline, CDR1 LNHDA and CDR2 SQIVND (reference sequence). As DNA, the CDR3 is TGTGCCAGTAGTCCGATCGCCCATACCTACGAGCAGTACTTC. Protein product: CASSPIAHTYEQYF.

The chain uses TRBV7-2 and TRBJ2-7, with TRBD2 identical over 12 bases. V shed 2 bases and J 9 bases; nucleotides not matched to a gene: 11. The germline gives CDR1 SGHTA, CDR2 FQGNSA. This CDR3 has 16 residues. The CDR3 region is CASSLTLLAGGLRQYF. CDR3 nucleotide sequence: TGTGCCAGCAGCTTAACCCTACTAGCGGGGGGCCTCCGGCAGTACTTC. Based on the CDR3 plus reference TRBV7-2 and TRBJ2-7, the full variable domain is GAGVSQSPSNKVTEKGKDVELRCDPISGHTALYWYRQSLGQGLEFLIYFQGNSAPDKSGLPSDRFSAERTGGSVSTLTIQRTQQEDSAVYLCASSLTLLAGGLRQYFGPGTRLTVT.

V usage is TRBV2 and J usage is TRBJ1-6; 7 positions agree with TRBD1. Germline-derived CDR1 and CDR2 are SNHLY and FYNNEI. J lost 7 bases, V lost 3 bases, and 0 bases had no gene match. This CDR3 is built from 13 residues. In nucleotides, the CDR3 is TGTGCCAGCAGTGACAGGGGGAATTCACCCCTCCACTTT. It yields the protein CASSDRGNSPLHF.

The chain couples TRBV4-1 to TRBJ1-1; weak D call: TRBD1 (5 bases). The CDR3 contains 14 residues. The V end lost 5 bases, the J end lost 1 base, and 11 bases lay between the germline ends. CDR1 and CDR2 (germline): MGHRA, YSYEKL. In nucleotides, the CDR3 is TGCGCCAGCAGCGCGGGACCCCAGAACACTGAAGCTTTCTTT. Encoded protein: CASSAGPQNTEAFF.

The gene calls are TRBV7-2 and TRBJ1-3, with D unclear. CDR3 length: 15 residues. The V end was cut by 5 bases, the J end by 3 bases, with 14 bases between. The germline V gene has CDR1 SGHTA and CDR2 FQGNSA. In DNA form, the CDR3 reads TGTGCCAGCAGCCTACGCCCCGGGGATGGAAACACCATATATTTT. Translating gives CASSLRPGDGNTIYF.

This chain uses TRBV5-4 with TRBJ2-7; 8 nucleotides agree with TRBD1. The CDR3 covers 13 residues. Germline CDR1 SGHNT, CDR2 YYREEE (reference sequence). The trim removed 4 bases at V and 6 bases at J, leaving 6 bases unmatched. CDR3 in DNA: TGTGCCAGCAGCCCTGACAGGGGTTTCGAGCAGTACTTC. Amino acids: CASSPDRGFEQYF.

The V and J genes are TRBV6-1 and TRBJ1-2; D not resolved. V was cut by 7 bases and J by 3 bases, with 9 bases left in between. The germline V gene has CDR1 MNHNS and CDR2 SASEGT. CDR3 length equals 12 residues. CDR3 sequence reads: CASTATHYGYTF. CDR3 sequence (DNA): TGTGCCAGCACCGCGACCCACTATGGCTACACCTTC.

J is TRBJ2-4 and V is TRBV10-1; TRBD2 matches 8 bases. Per germline, CDR1 WNHNN and CDR2 SYGVQD (reference sequence). With V trimmed by 2 bases and J by 0 bases, 3 bases remained unmatched. The CDR3 totals 16 residues. CDR3 sequence reads: CASSESGGIAKNIQYF. CDR3 nucleotides: TGCGCCAGCAGTGAGAGCGGGGGAATAGCCAAAAACATTCAGTACTTC.

This rearrangement joins TRBV7-9 to TRBJ1-1, with TRBD1 matching over 7 bases. V lost 5 bases and J lost 0; bases outside the gene matches: 3. The CDR3 contains 14 residues. In germline, CDR1 is SEHNR, CDR2 FQNEAQ (reference sequence). The CDR3 DNA is TGTGCCAGCAGCCTCGGACAGGTGAACACTGAAGCTTTCTTT. Translated: CASSLGQVNTEAFF.

The chain is built from TRBV7-2 and TRBJ2-1, with a possible D match to TRBD2 (5 bases). CDR3 size: 14 residues. The germline V gene has CDR1 SGHTA and CDR2 FQGNSA. Trimming left V 5 bases short and J 7 bases short, with 15 bases between. This CDR3 reads CASSLNGGTNEQFF. DNA for the CDR3: TGTGCCAGCAGCCTTAATGGAGGTACGAATGAGCAGTTCTTC.

The chain combines TRBV30 with TRBJ1-5; 9 bases align to TRBD1. V shed 5 bases, J shed 4 bases, and the junction held 3 bases outside the gene matches. The germline V gene encodes CDR1 GTSNPN and CDR2 SVGIG (reference sequence). The CDR3 spans 13 residues. Here the CDR3 reads CAWGQGNNQPQHF. The CDR3 DNA sequence: TGTGCCTGGGGACAGGGGAATAATCAGCCCCAGCATTTT.

V and J are TRBV28 and TRBJ1-1; weak D call: TRBD1 (6 bases). This CDR3 region has 15 residues. V lost 2 bases and J lost 8, with 18 bases in between. Germline values: CDR1 MDHEN, CDR2 SYDVKM. Written as DNA, the CDR3 is TGTGCCAGCAGTTTAAGCGGTACAGGGAGACTAGAAGCTTTCTTT. Its protein is CASSLSGTGRLEAFF.

This clone has just one count. The chain couples TRBV6-5 to TRBJ2-5; 9 bases fit TRBD2. V trimming: 2 bases; J trimming: 0 bases; junction bases outside the gene matches: 1. CDR1 MNHEY and CDR2 SVGAGI come from the germline V gene. The CDR3 runs to 15 residues. The CDR3 sequence: CASSYLAGNQETQYF. Written as DNA, the CDR3 is TGTGCCAGCAGTTACCTAGCGGGGAACCAAGAGACCCAGTACTTC.